The following is a T cell receptor beta chain sequence with its context. What it binds is unknown. Study-level findings and limits: Tumor Treg TCRs overlapped most with tumor naive CD4+ cells.

MiXCR, run by TCRdb on the 5' RACE reads, gives a single entry per CDR3 protein. The sample includes tens of thousands of distinct CDR3 sequences, roughly 23% of them seen just once. The sequenced material came from memory CD4+ T cells sorted from a lymph node. The subset denotes: memory CD4+ T cells, CD4+CD45RO+CD25-. The TCR comes from a female donor with breast cancer.

The CDR3 coding sequence is TGTGCCAGCAGTTGGAATGACAGAATATACACCTTC. This translates into CASSWNDRIYTF. The chain recombines TRBV28 with TRBJ1-2; maybe TRBD1 (5 bases). This CDR3 spans 12 amino acids. V lost 4 bases and J lost 11, with 14 bases in between. Germline V lookup: CDR1 MDHEN, CDR2 SYDVKM.